One and the same sample provided the 25 T cell receptor beta chains below, sequenced in a study of cytomegalovirus exposure and HLA in healthy donors. Only in-frame clones appear in the TCRdb table, and some are missing; sequencing was by immunoSEQ multiplex PCR. Of about 300,000 clones in the sample, roughly 90% were seen once. What was sequenced was PBMCs. Receptor source: a woman younger than 30 in good health and CMV-seronegative.

This sequence joins TRBV27 and TRBJ2-3, with 7 bases fitting TRBD2. The V gene end was trimmed by 8 bases and the J gene end by 8 bases; junction bases not matched to a gene: 13. There are 14 residues in the CDR3. The germline V gene has CDR1 MNHEY and CDR2 SMNVEV (reference sequence). The CDR3 reads CASGYWREPPTQYF. The CDR3 nucleotides read TGTGCCAGCGGGTACTGGCGGGAGCCTCCTACGCAGTATTTT.

The rearrangement links TRBV9 to TRBJ2-7; D is possibly TRBD2 (6 bases). There are 15 residues in the CDR3. Trimming took off 4 bases at V and 3 bases at J, with 17 bases between the two ends. Germline CDR1 reads SGDLS; CDR2 reads YYNGEE. CDR3 amino acids: CASSRHGEEFYEQYF. In DNA, the CDR3 is TGTGCCAGCAGCCGTCATGGGGAGGAATTCTACGAGCAGTACTTC.

This chain joins TRBV19 and TRBJ2-7; possibly TRBD1 for D (5 bases). Germline CDR1 LNHDA, CDR2 SQIVND (reference sequence). This CDR3 is built from 15 residues. Trimming removed 3 bases at V and 5 bases at J, with 17 bases between. The CDR3 DNA is TGTGCCAGTAGTATCTCTTCGTGGGGCAGGGACGAGCAGTACTTC. It yields the protein CASSISSWGRDEQYF.

This chain links TRBV25-1 with TRBJ1-1, with D possibly TRBD1 on 5 matching bases. There are 12 residues in the CDR3. The V gene lost 6 bases and the J gene lost 3 bases, with 8 bases spanning the gap. The germline V gene encodes CDR1 MGHDK and CDR2 SYGVNS. For the CDR3, the DNA is TGTGCCAGCAGCGGGGGGGACACTGAAGCTTTCTTT. Translating gives CASSGGDTEAFF.

J is TRBJ2-7 and V is TRBV27, with 7 bases that match TRBD2. Germline lookup yields CDR1 MNHEY and CDR2 SMNVEV (reference sequence). The CDR3 loop spans 16 amino acids. V trimming: 6 bases; J trimming: 0 bases; junction bases outside the gene matches: 11. CDR3 in DNA: TGTGCCAGCAGACATCTCGGGGGGTCCAGCTCCTACGAGCAGTACTTC. It specifies CASRHLGGSSSYEQYF.

The V and J genes are TRBV15 and TRBJ1-2, with D perhaps matching TRBD1 (5 bases). Germline V CDR1 and CDR2: LNHNV, YYDKDF (reference sequence). There are 14 residues in the CDR3. The V and J ends lost 0 bases and 7 bases respectively, with 12 bases between them. The CDR3 loop is CATSRENPRVGYTF. The CDR3 DNA sequence: TGTGCCACCAGCAGAGAAAATCCCAGGGTTGGCTACACCTTC.

The chain employs TRBV11-3 and TRBJ2-1, with 7 bases lining up with TRBD1. V lost 1 base, J lost 2 bases, and 2 bases stayed unmatched. Germline V gives CDR1 SGHNT, CDR2 YENEEA. The CDR3 runs 15 residues. CDR3 region: CASSLGQGPYNEQFF. For the CDR3, the DNA is TGTGCCAGCAGCTTAGGACAGGGACCCTACAATGAGCAGTTCTTC.

The rearrangement links TRBV27 to TRBJ1-1; D uncertain. Germline assignment: CDR1 MNHEY and CDR2 SMNVEV (reference sequence). Trimming removed 5 bases at V and 0 bases at J, with 10 bases between. The CDR3 sequence is 14 residues long. CDR3 amino acids: CASSGFFMNTEAFF. The CDR3 DNA reads TGTGCCAGCAGTGGCTTCTTCATGAACACTGAAGCTTTCTTT.

The chain uses TRBV6-1 and TRBJ2-5; 13 bases align to TRBD2. This CDR3 has 15 amino acids. The V and J ends lost 3 bases and 6 bases, in that order; junction bases with no gene match: 4. Looked up from germline, CDR1 is MNHNS and CDR2 is SASEGT. The CDR3 here is CASSEETSGRQTQYF. The CDR3, as DNA: TGTGCCAGCAGTGAGGAGACTAGCGGGAGGCAGACCCAGTACTTC.

J is TRBJ2-3 and V is TRBV4-1; tentatively, D is TRBD1 (6 bases). The V end was cut by 1 base, the J end by 5 bases, with 13 bases between. The CDR3 is made up of 15 amino acids. Germline CDR1 MGHRA, CDR2 YSYEKL. The CDR3 DNA follows: TGCGCCAGCAGCCAAGGGGACATCGCCGGAGATACGCAGTATTTT. This encodes CASSQGDIAGDTQYF.

This chain links TRBV28 with TRBJ2-7, with no clear D. Germline V CDR1 and CDR2: MDHEN, SYDVKM. This CDR3 spans 12 amino acids. Trimming took off 7 bases at V and 0 bases at J, with 7 bases between the two ends. This CDR3 is CASIDTSYEQYF. CDR3 nucleotide sequence: TGTGCCAGCATTGACACCTCCTACGAGCAGTACTTC.

V usage is TRBV4-3 and J usage is TRBJ2-1; possibly TRBD2 for D (6 bases). Trimming cost V 4 bases and J 0 bases, with 10 bases left between them. Germline-derived CDR1 and CDR2 are LGHNA and YSLEER. The CDR3 totals 15 residues. Written as DNA, the CDR3 is TGCGCCAGCAGCCTTACCGGGAGCTCCTACAATGAGCAGTTCTTC. This codes for CASSLTGSSYNEQFF.

The chain links TRBV5-4 to TRBJ1-6; D gene unclear. V was cut by 0 bases and J by 7 bases, with 11 bases left in between. This CDR3 comprises 15 residues. Germline CDR1 and CDR2: SGHNT and YYREEE (reference sequence). The CDR3 nucleotides read TGTGCCAGCAGCTTGGATCTCGGTCTGAATTCACCCCTCCACTTT. Protein: CASSLDLGLNSPLHF. Supplemented by reference TRBV5-4 and TRBJ1-6, the full variable domain reads ETGVTQSPTHLIKTRGQQVTLRCSSQSGHNTVSWYQQALGQGPQFIFQYYREEENGRGNFPPRFSGLQFPNYSSELNVNALELDDSALYLCASSLDLGLNSPLHFGNGTRLTVT.

As for this clone: Other nucleotide sequences from this sample produce the same CDR3. The chain joins TRBV6-5 to TRBJ1-2, with unresolved D. The CDR3 runs 14 residues. CDR1 is MNHEY and CDR2 is SVGAGI in the germline V gene. V shed 0 bases and J shed 2 bases, with 7 bases lying between them. Here the CDR3 DNA reads TGTGCCAGCAGTTACTCGGGAGCGAACTATGGCTACACCTTC. Its protein is CASSYSGANYGYTF.

The V gene is TRBV2, the J gene TRBJ2-1; D is ambiguous. V lost 5 bases and J 5 bases, leaving 10 bases between the germline ends. There are 13 residues in the CDR3. The germline V gene has CDR1 SNHLY and CDR2 FYNNEI. CDR3 nucleotide sequence: TGTGCCAGCAGTCAGGAAAGCAACAATGAGCAGTTCTTC. Residues: CASSQESNNEQFF. Variable domain in full (rest from reference TRBV2 and TRBJ2-1): EPEVTQTPSHQVTQMGQEVILRCVPISNHLYFYWYRQILGQKVEFLVSFYNNEISEKSEIFDDQFSVERPDGSNFTLKIRSTKLEDSAMYFCASSQESNNEQFFGPGTRLTVL.

The rearrangement uses TRBV18 and TRBJ1-1; TRBD1 is a possible D gene (6 bases). Per the germline V gene, CDR1 is KGHSH and CDR2 is LQKENI. V was clipped by 3 bases and J by 1 base, with 18 bases between them. The CDR3 runs 17 residues. The CDR3 is CASSPGQSKGSNTEAFF. DNA of the CDR3: TGTGCCAGCTCACCCGGACAGTCCAAGGGCTCGAACACTGAAGCTTTCTTT.

This clone was found once. This sequence joins TRBV9 and TRBJ2-7, with TRBD2 as a possible D gene (5 bases). V was cut by 0 bases and J by 2 bases, with 9 bases left in between. Germline assignment: CDR1 SGDLS and CDR2 YYNGEE. This CDR3 region has 14 residues. The DNA of the CDR3 is TGTGCCAGCAGCGTAGGGGCTAGCACCTACGAGCAGTACTTC. The encoded protein is CASSVGASTYEQYF.

This clone was recorded a few times. The gene calls are TRBV29-1 and TRBJ2-1, with 13 bases fitting TRBD2. The CDR3 is 17 residues long. CDR1 is SQVTM, CDR2 ANQGSEA, per germline. V lost 7 bases to trimming and J lost 8 bases; unmatched junction nucleotides: 17. CDR3 coding DNA: TGCAGCGCTGGCCCCCCTTGGACTAGCGGGAGAGCCGATGAGCAGTTCTTC. Amino acids: CSAGPPWTSGRADEQFF.

The chain recombines TRBV9 with TRBJ2-7; weak D call: TRBD2 (5 bases). The germline V and J ends were trimmed by 0 bases and 3 bases, with 10 bases remaining between them. The CDR3 sequence is 14 residues long. CDR1 and CDR2 from the germline V gene are SGDLS and YYNGEE. CDR3 in amino acids: CASSVEGANYEQYF. CDR3 DNA sequence: TGTGCCAGCAGCGTAGAGGGAGCCAACTACGAGCAGTACTTC.

V is TRBV28 and J is TRBJ2-6, with D possibly matching TRBD1 (5 bases). CDR1 and CDR2 (germline): MDHEN, SYDVKM. V lost 3 bases and J lost 2, with 11 bases in between. The CDR3 runs to 16 residues. DNA of the CDR3: TGTGCCAGCAGTTTGGGCAGGGATCCTGGGGCCAACGTCCTGACTTTC. Amino acid sequence: CASSLGRDPGANVLTF.

This clone was counted only a few times. The chain uses TRBV25-1 and TRBJ2-7; TRBD2 is a possible D gene (6 bases). CDR3 length: 17 residues. The V end was cut by 3 bases, the J end by 0 bases, with 18 bases between. The germline CDR1 and CDR2 sequences are MGHDK and SYGVNS. CDR3 amino acids: CASSEEHTGTPSYEQYF. CDR3 bases: TGTGCCAGCAGTGAGGAGCACACCGGGACTCCCTCCTACGAGCAGTACTTC.

This chain joins TRBV15 and TRBJ2-1; 7 nucleotides match TRBD1. This CDR3 spans 15 amino acids. Trimming took 8 bases from V and 7 from J; bases not matched to a gene: 14. Per germline, CDR1 LNHNV and CDR2 YYDKDF (reference sequence). The CDR3 coding sequence is TGTGCCACCGGCACCGGGACAGAATCTTGGAATGAGCAGTTCTTC. It encodes CATGTGTESWNEQFF.

V gene TRBV6-5 combines with J gene TRBJ1-2; weak D call: TRBD1 (5 bases). V dropped 2 bases and J dropped 4 bases, with 11 bases sitting between them. CDR1 is MNHEY and CDR2 is SVGAGI in the germline V gene. This CDR3 has 14 residues. CDR3 residues: CASSYGGDTYGYTF. In DNA, the CDR3 is TGTGCCAGCAGTTACGGGGGGGATACCTATGGCTACACCTTC.

The rearrangement uses TRBV11-2 and TRBJ2-3; D gene unclear. This CDR3 is built from 12 residues. Deletions cut 5 bases from V and 2 bases from J, with 5 bases between. The germline gives CDR1 SGHAT, CDR2 FQNNGV. The DNA for the CDR3 is TGTGCCAGCAGCCCCGTCACAGATACGCAGTATTTT. As protein: CASSPVTDTQYF.

V is TRBV27 and J is TRBJ2-5; the match to TRBD2 covers 12 bases. Trimming removed 4 bases from V and 7 bases from J; junction bases left unmatched: 7. From germline, CDR1 is MNHEY and CDR2 SMNVEV (reference sequence). This CDR3 is 15 amino acids long. The CDR3 loop is CASSSSGRVRGTQYF. The CDR3 DNA is TGTGCCAGCAGTTCTAGCGGGAGGGTCAGGGGGACCCAGTACTTC.